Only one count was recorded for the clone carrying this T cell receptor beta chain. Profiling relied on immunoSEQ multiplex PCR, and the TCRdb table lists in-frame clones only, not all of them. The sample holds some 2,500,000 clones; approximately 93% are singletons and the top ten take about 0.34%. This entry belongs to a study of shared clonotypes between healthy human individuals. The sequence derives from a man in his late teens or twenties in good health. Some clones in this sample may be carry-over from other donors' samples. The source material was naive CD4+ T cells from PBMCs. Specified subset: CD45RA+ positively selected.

The CDR3 region is CASSRDRAYGYTF. CDR3 in DNA: TGTGCCAGCAGCCGGGACAGGGCCTATGGCTACACCTTC. This chain uses TRBV6-1 with TRBJ1-2, with TRBD1 identical over 9 bases. The germline gives CDR1 MNHNS, CDR2 SASEGT. The CDR3 covers 13 residues. The ends lost 6 bases at V and 4 bases at J; junction bases unmatched: 3.